A selection of T cell receptor beta chains follows, all from one sample in a study of Graves' ophthalmopathy and Graves' hyperthyroidism. MiXCR was run by TCRdb on the multiplex PCR reads, yielding one entry per CDR3 protein. The repertoire has 400,000 to 500,000 distinct CDR3 sequences, more than 20% of them found once; the top ten carry 2.5% to 3%. Sample: peripheral blood. These receptors all come from a woman aged 18-29 years with stable Graves' hyperthyroidism. Each CDR3 is given with its conserved first and last residue. Fields, in order: D gene, V gene, clone size, J gene, CDR3 length, CDR3 protein, CDR3 DNA. D genes are given only for firm matches. The listing skips clone size in some rows; elsewhere it reads once, few, many or a size class.

D gene: NA; V gene: TRBV5-8; clone size: many; J gene: TRBJ1-3; CDR3 length: 12; CDR3 protein: CASSISGNTIYF; CDR3 DNA: TGTGCCAGCAGTATCTCTGGAAACACCATATATTTT
D gene: TRBD1; V gene: TRBV29-1; clone size: many; J gene: TRBJ1-1; CDR3 length: 13; CDR3 protein: CSFNRGLNTEAFF; CDR3 DNA: TGCAGCTTCAACAGGGGCTTAAACACTGAAGCTTTCTTT
D gene: TRBD2; V gene: TRBV2; clone size: many; J gene: TRBJ2-7; CDR3 length: 14; CDR3 protein: CASSWESGGDEQYF; CDR3 DNA: TGTGCCAGCAGTTGGGAAAGCGGGGGCGACGAGCAGTACTTC
D gene: TRBD1; V gene: TRBV7-6; clone size: NA; J gene: TRBJ2-2; CDR3 length: 14; CDR3 protein: CASSFDRGTGEPFF; CDR3 DNA: TGTGCCAGCAGCTTTGACAGGGGAACCGGGGAGCCGTTTTTT
D gene: TRBD1; V gene: TRBV7-2; clone size: many; J gene: TRBJ1-1; CDR3 length: 14; CDR3 protein: CASSQTGLGTEAFF; CDR3 DNA: TGTGCCAGCAGCCAGACAGGGCTGGGCACTGAAGCTTTCTTT
D gene: NA; V gene: TRBV6-1; clone size: many; J gene: TRBJ1-2; CDR3 length: 13; CDR3 protein: CASSERGGDGYTF; CDR3 DNA: TGTGCCAGCAGTGAACGGGGGGGCGATGGCTACACCTTC
D gene: NA; V gene: TRBV24-1; clone size: many; J gene: TRBJ2-5; CDR3 length: 16; CDR3 protein: CATRPAFRGMLETQYF; CDR3 DNA: TGTGCCACCAGGCCAGCTTTTCGGGGTATGTTGGAGACCCAGTACTTC
D gene: NA; V gene: TRBV7-2; clone size: few; J gene: TRBJ1-3; CDR3 length: 15; CDR3 protein: CASSQDVYSGNTIYF; CDR3 DNA: TGTGCCAGCAGCCAGGATGTCTACTCTGGAAACACCATATATTTT
D gene: NA; V gene: TRBV2; clone size: many; J gene: TRBJ2-2; CDR3 length: 14; CDR3 protein: CASSGLQGFGELFF; CDR3 DNA: TGTGCCAGCAGCGGACTACAGGGGTTTGGGGAGCTGTTTTTT
D gene: NA; V gene: TRBV5-1; clone size: NA; J gene: TRBJ2-7; CDR3 length: 13; CDR3 protein: CASLLSPGREQYF; CDR3 DNA: TGCGCCAGCCTCCTCTCCCCGGGCCGGGAGCAGTACTTC
D gene: TRBD2; V gene: TRBV6-4; clone size: many; J gene: TRBJ2-5; CDR3 length: 18; CDR3 protein: CASSDSNCSGRTQETQYF; CDR3 DNA: TGTGCCAGCAGTGACAGCAACTGTAGCGGGAGGACCCAAGAGACCCAGTACTTC
D gene: NA; V gene: TRBV7-2; clone size: many; J gene: TRBJ2-2; CDR3 length: 15; CDR3 protein: CASSLRTVNTGELFF; CDR3 DNA: TGTGCCAGCAGCCTTAGGACAGTTAACACCGGGGAGCTGTTTTTT
D gene: NA; V gene: TRBV19; clone size: many; J gene: TRBJ2-2; CDR3 length: 14; CDR3 protein: CATQAGLNTGELFF; CDR3 DNA: TGTGCCACCCAGGCGGGACTTAACACCGGGGAGCTGTTTTTT
D gene: NA; V gene: TRBV10-3; clone size: many; J gene: TRBJ2-5; CDR3 length: 12; CDR3 protein: CATRDRRETQYF; CDR3 DNA: TGTGCCACCAGAGATAGGCGAGAGACCCAGTACTTC